This T cell receptor beta chain originates from a study of T cells in Graves' hyperthyroidism and ophthalmopathy. Overall study findings and caveats: The model anticipated ophthalmopathy a median around six months pre-onset. Most expanded thyroid clonotypes above 0.001 recurred in blood.

The CDR3 regions of TCR beta were amplified from RNA transcripts. A first-round RT-PCR of the TCR CDR3 used the HTBI primer set. Each CDR3 protein gets one entry after TCRdb re-called the multiplex PCR reads with MiXCR. In the table there are about 640,000 distinct CDR3 sequences, about 45% of which are singletons. Comment on this clonotype: The target antigen is unknown.

The V gene end was trimmed by 6 bases and the J gene end by 0 bases; junction bases not matched to a gene: 9. The CDR3 is 15 residues long. Germline V gene lookup returns CDR1 DFQATT and CDR2 SNEGSKA (reference sequence). Sequencing was performed on peripheral blood or thyroid tissue (not recorded which). The chain is built from TRBV20-1 and TRBJ2-7, with 9 bases matching TRBD1. The TCR sequence derives from an adult man with Graves' disease, either hyperthyroidism or ophthalmopathy (not recorded which). The CDR3 loop is CSASRQGVRSYEQYF. The CDR3 nucleotides are TGCAGTGCCAGCAGACAGGGGGTCCGCTCCTACGAGCAGTACTTC.